Presented here are 10 T cell receptor beta chains from one specimen sequenced in a study of blood T cell repertoires in COVID-19. Clones were read by immunoSEQ multiplex PCR, and TCRdb kept only the in-frame ones, dropping some. The sample has over 200,000 clones; 70% to 90% are singletons. Sequences were obtained from PBMCs or T cells enriched from blood (not recorded which). These receptors were obtained from a man aged 18 to 29 who had recovered from COVID-19.

The rearrangement uses TRBV19 and TRBJ2-1; D is perhaps TRBD2 (6 bases). The germline gives CDR1 LNHDA, CDR2 SQIVND (reference sequence). V was shortened by 5 bases and J by 5 bases, with 19 bases between the two germline ends. The CDR3 totals 16 residues. The CDR3 here is CASSEVGSGPHNEQFF. CDR3 sequence (DNA): TGTGCCAGTAGTGAGGTCGGTAGCGGCCCACACAATGAGCAGTTCTTC.

This chain links TRBV7-6 with TRBJ1-3; maybe TRBD1 (5 bases). This CDR3 spans 19 amino acids. The ends were cut back, 1 base at V and 0 bases at J, with 19 bases in the middle. Germline V gives CDR1 SGHVS, CDR2 FNYEAQ. CDR3 in DNA: TGTGCCAGCAGCTTAGTCTGGAGAAGACAGACCAGCTCTGGAAACACCATATATTTT. It is translated as CASSLVWRRQTSSGNTIYF. Full variable domain (outside the CDR3, taken from reference TRBV7-6 and TRBJ1-3): GAGVSQSPRYKVTKRGQDVALRCDPISGHVSLYWYRQALGQGPEFLTYFNYEAQQDKSGLPNDRFSAERPEGSISTLTIQRTEQRDSAMYRCASSLVWRRQTSSGNTIYFGEGSWLTVV.

This clone was picked up a small number of times. The J gene is TRBJ1-6, the V gene TRBV18; D not certain. Germline lookup yields CDR1 KGHSH and CDR2 LQKENI. The CDR3 extends over 13 amino acids. V was pared by 8 bases and J by 8 bases, with 13 bases between. This CDR3 is CASTGSWDSPLHF. As DNA, the CDR3 is TGTGCCAGCACCGGGTCTTGGGATTCACCCCTCCACTTT.

The chain is built from TRBV27 and TRBJ1-6, with 7 bases matching TRBD1. This CDR3 is built from 15 residues. CDR1 and CDR2 from the germline V gene are MNHEY and SMNVEV (reference sequence). V was pared by 5 bases and J by 7 bases, with 8 bases of the junction left unmatched. CDR3 nucleotide sequence: TGTGCCAGCAGTCAAAGACAGGGCTGGAATTCACCCCTCCACTTT. Translating it yields CASSQRQGWNSPLHF.

The rearrangement joins TRBV7-9 to TRBJ2-3; TRBD2 agrees at 8 bases. CDR3 length: 19 residues. The J segment lost 0 bases and the V segment lost 1 base, leaving 12 bases of the junction unmatched. Germline assignment: CDR1 SEHNR and CDR2 FQNEAQ (reference sequence). The CDR3 DNA sequence: TGTGCCAGCAGCTTAGTTGGTTCGGTAGCGGGGCCTAGCACAGATACGCAGTATTTT. Amino acids: CASSLVGSVAGPSTDTQYF. Full variable domain (outside the CDR3, taken from reference TRBV7-9 and TRBJ2-3): DTGVSQNPRHKITKRGQNVTFRCDPISEHNRLYWYRQTLGQGPEFLTYFQNEAQLEKSRLLSDRFSAERPKGSFSTLEIQRTEQGDSAMYLCASSLVGSVAGPSTDTQYFGPGTRLTVL.

The V and J genes are TRBV27 and TRBJ1-2, with 8 bases lining up with TRBD1. The germline CDR1 and CDR2 sequences are MNHEY and SMNVEV (reference sequence). V lost 1 base and J lost 8; bases outside the gene matches: 9. CDR3 size: 15 residues. CDR3 sequence reads: CASSLFDRGGGGYTF. CDR3 in DNA: TGTGCCAGCAGTTTATTCGACAGGGGCGGGGGAGGCTACACCTTC.

The rearrangement uses TRBV28 and TRBJ1-5; no clear D. Per the germline V gene, CDR1 is MDHEN and CDR2 is SYDVKM. Trimming took 2 bases from V and 0 from J, leaving 11 bases between them. The CDR3 has 16 amino acids. The CDR3 DNA reads as TGTGCCAGCAGTTTAGAGGGCTTCTTTAGCAATCAGCCCCAGCATTTT. This translates into CASSLEGFFSNQPQHF.

The chain has TRBV25-1 and TRBJ2-7; 10 bases line up with TRBD2. V lost 1 base, J lost 3 bases, and 9 bases stayed unmatched. Germline V gene lookup returns CDR1 MGHDK and CDR2 SYGVNS. This CDR3 region has 17 residues. The chain's CDR3 is CASSESKAGGPGYEQYF. In DNA, the CDR3 is TGTGCCAGCAGTGAATCGAAAGCGGGAGGGCCTGGCTACGAGCAGTACTTC.

This chain connects TRBV19 to TRBJ2-3; 11 positions agree with TRBD2. After removal of 0 bases from V and 6 bases from J, the junction contained 8 bases not matched to a gene. The CDR3 runs to 17 residues. The germline V gene has CDR1 LNHDA and CDR2 SQIVND (reference sequence). This chain's CDR3 is CASSIDLAGGRSDTQYF. CDR3 DNA: TGTGCCAGTAGTATAGACTTAGCGGGGGGGCGTTCTGATACGCAGTATTTT.

This clone showed up just once. The chain carries TRBV6-1 and TRBJ2-2, with TRBD2 matching 8 bases. Trimming removed 1 base from V and 5 bases from J; junction bases left unmatched: 12. CDR1 and CDR2 from the germline V gene are MNHNS and SASEGT. The CDR3 is made up of 18 amino acids. CDR3 nucleotides: TGTGCCAGCAGTGAAGTTCGAGCGGGAGCGGCGGGGACCGGGGAGCTGTTTTTT. Protein: CASSEVRAGAAGTGELFF.